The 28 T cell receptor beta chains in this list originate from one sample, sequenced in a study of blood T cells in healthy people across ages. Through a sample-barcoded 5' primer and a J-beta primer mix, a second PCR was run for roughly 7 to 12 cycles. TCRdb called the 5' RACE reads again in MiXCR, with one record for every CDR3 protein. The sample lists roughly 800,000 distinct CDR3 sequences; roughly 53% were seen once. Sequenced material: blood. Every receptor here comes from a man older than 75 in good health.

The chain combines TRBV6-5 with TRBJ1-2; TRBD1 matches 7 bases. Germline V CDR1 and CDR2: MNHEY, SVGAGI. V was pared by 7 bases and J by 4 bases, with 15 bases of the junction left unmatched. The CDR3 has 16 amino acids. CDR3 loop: CASTTLRDRRFYGYTF. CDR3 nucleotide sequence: TGTGCCAGCACTACACTCCGGGACAGACGCTTCTATGGCTACACCTTC.

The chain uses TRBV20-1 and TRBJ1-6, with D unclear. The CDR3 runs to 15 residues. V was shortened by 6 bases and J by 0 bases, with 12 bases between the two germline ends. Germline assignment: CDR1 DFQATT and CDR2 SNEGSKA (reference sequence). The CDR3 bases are TGCAGTGCCTTGGCCGGGAGCTCCTATAATTCACCCCTCCACTTT. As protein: CSALAGSSYNSPLHF.

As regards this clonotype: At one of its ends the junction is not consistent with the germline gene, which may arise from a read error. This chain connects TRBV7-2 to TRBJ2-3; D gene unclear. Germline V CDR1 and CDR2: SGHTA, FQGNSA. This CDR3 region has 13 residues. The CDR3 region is CAGSSAGTDTQYF. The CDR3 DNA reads TGTGCCGGCAGTTCGGCGGGCACAGATACGCAGTATTTT.

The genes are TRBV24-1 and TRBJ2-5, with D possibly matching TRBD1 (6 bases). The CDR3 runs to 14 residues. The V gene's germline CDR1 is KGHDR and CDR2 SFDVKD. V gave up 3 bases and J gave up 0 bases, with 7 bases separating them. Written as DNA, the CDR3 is TGTGCCACCAGTGATACAGGGTACCAAGAGACCCAGTACTTC. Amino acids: CATSDTGYQETQYF.

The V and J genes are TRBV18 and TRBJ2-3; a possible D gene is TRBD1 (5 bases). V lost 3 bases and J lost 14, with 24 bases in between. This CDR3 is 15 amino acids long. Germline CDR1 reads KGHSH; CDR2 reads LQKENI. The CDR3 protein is CASSPLAVEDRYAYF. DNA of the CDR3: TGTGCCAGCTCACCCTTGGCGGTAGAAGACAGATACGCGTATTTT.

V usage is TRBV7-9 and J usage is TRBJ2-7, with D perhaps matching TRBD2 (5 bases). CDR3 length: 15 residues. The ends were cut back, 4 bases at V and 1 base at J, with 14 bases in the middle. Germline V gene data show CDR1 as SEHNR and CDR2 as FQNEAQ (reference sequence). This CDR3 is CASSSVGGGSYEQYF. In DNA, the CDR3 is TGTGCCAGCAGCTCCGTGGGTGGAGGATCCTACGAGCAGTACTTC.

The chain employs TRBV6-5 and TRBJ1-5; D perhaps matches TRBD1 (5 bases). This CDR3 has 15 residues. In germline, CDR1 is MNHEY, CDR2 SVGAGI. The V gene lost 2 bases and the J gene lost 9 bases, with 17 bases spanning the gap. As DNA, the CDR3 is TGTGCCAGCAGTTACACGGGGGGTGGTTCCGCGCCCCAGCATTTT. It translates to CASSYTGGGSAPQHF.

The CDR3 sequence is CASSQVSQGSYGYTF. CDR3 nucleotides: TGTGCCAGCAGCCAAGTCTCGCAGGGAAGCTATGGCTACACCTTC. V is TRBV14 and J is TRBJ1-2; a weak D match, TRBD1 (5 bases). This CDR3 has 15 residues. Germline V gene lookup returns CDR1 SGHDN and CDR2 FVKESK. Trimming stripped 1 base from V and 4 bases from J, with 13 bases between.

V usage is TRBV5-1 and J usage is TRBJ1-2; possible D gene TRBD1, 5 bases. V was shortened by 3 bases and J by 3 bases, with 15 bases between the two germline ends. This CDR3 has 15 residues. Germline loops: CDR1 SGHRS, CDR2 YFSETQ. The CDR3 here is CASSSSADTHYGYTF. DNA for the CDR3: TGCGCCAGCAGCTCTTCCGCGGACACTCACTATGGCTACACCTTC.

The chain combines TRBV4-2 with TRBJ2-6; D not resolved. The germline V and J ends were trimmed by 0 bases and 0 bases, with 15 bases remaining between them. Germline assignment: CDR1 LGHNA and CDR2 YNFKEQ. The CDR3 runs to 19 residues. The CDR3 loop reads CASSQDEMADTSGANVLTF. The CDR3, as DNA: TGTGCCAGCAGCCAAGATGAGATGGCAGATACCTCTGGGGCCAACGTCCTGACTTTC.

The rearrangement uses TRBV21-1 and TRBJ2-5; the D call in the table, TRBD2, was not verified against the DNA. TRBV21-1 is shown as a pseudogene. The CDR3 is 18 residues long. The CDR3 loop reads CASSKEGTSGSRQETQYF. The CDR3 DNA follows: TGTGCCAGCAGCAAAGAGGGGACTAGCGGGAGTCGGCAAGAGACCCAGTACTTC.

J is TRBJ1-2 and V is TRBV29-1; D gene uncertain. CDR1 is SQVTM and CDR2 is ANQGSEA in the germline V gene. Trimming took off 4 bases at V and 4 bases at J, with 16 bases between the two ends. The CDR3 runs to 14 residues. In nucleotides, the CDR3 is TGCAGCGTTGGTCTTCAAGGAACCATCTATGGCTACACCTTC. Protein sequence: CSVGLQGTIYGYTF.

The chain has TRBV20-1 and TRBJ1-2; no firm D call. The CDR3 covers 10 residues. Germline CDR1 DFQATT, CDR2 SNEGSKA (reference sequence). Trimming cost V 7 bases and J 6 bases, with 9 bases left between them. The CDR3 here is CSGWLNGYTF. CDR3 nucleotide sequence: TGCAGTGGATGGCTGAATGGCTACACCTTC.

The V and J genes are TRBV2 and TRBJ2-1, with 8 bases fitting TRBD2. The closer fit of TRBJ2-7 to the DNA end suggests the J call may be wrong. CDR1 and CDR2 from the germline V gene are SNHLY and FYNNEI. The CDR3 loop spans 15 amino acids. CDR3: CASSEGTSSYNEQYF. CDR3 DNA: TGTGCCAGCAGTGAAGGGACTAGCTCCTACAATGAGCAGTACTTC.

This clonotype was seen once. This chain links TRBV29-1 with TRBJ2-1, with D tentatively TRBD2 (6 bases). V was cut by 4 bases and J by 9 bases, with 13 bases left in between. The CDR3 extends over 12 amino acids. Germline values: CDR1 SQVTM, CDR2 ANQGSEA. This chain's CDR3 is CSVGLGLAEQFF. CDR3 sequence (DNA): TGCAGCGTTGGACTAGGTCTCGCTGAGCAGTTCTTC.

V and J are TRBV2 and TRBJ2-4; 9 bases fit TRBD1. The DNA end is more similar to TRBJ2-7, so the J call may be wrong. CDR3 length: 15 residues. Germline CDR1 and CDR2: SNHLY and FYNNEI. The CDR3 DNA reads TGTGCCAGTCGGAACCCCGGGACAGGGTGGCACGAGCAGTACTTC. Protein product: CASRNPGTGWHEQYF.

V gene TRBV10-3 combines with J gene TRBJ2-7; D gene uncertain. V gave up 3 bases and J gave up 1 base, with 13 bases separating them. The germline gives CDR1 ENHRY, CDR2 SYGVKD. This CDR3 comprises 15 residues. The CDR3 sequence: CAISDPGADSYEQYF. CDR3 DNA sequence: TGTGCCATCAGTGACCCAGGTGCCGATTCCTACGAGCAGTACTTC.

For the CDR3, the DNA is TGTGCCAGCAGCTTGACTGCGCTGGGGACAGGGGGCTTAGCCTACAATGAGCAGTTCTTC. Translating it yields CASSLTALGTGGLAYNEQFF. The chain employs TRBV5-5 and TRBJ2-1; 12 nucleotides align to TRBD1. CDR1 is SGHKS and CDR2 is YYEKEE in the germline V gene (reference sequence). V gave up 1 base and J gave up 2 bases; unmatched junction bases: 13. The CDR3 runs 20 residues.

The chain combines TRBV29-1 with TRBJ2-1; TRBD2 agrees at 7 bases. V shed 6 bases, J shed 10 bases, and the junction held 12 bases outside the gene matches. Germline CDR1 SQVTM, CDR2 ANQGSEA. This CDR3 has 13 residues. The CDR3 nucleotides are TGCAGCGTGGGCGGCGGGAGAATAGGCGAGCAGTTCTTC. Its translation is CSVGGGRIGEQFF.

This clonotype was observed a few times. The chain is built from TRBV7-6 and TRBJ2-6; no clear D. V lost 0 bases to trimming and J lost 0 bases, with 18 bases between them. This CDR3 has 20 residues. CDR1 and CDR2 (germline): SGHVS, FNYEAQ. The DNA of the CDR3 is TGTGCCAGCAGCTTAGCCGGAGTAGCCAATCCCCTCTCTGGGGCCAACGTCCTGACTTTC. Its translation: CASSLAGVANPLSGANVLTF.

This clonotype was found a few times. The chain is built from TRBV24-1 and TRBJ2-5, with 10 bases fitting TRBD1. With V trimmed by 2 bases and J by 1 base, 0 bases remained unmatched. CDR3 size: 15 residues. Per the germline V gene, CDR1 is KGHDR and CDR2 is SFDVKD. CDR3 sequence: CATSDWTGGQETQYF. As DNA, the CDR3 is TGTGCCACCAGTGATTGGACAGGGGGCCAAGAGACCCAGTACTTC.

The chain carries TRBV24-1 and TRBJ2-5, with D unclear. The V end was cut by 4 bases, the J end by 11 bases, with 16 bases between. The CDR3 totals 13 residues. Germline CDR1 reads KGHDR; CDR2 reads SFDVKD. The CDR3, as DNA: TGTGCCACCAGTGAACTGAGGACCCGAGAGCAGTACTTC. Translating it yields CATSELRTREQYF.

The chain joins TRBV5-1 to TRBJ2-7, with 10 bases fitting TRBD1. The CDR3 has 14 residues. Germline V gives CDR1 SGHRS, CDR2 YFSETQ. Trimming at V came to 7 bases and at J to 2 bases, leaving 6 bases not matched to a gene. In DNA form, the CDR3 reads TGCGCCAGCGATCCGGGACAGGGGACCTACGAGCAGTACTTC. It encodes CASDPGQGTYEQYF. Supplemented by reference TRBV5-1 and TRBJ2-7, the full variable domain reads KAGVTQTPRYLIKTRGQQVTLSCSPISGHRSVSWYQQTPGQGLQFLFEYFSETQRNKGNFPGRFSGRQFSNSRSEMNVSTLELGDSALYLCASDPGQGTYEQYFGPGTRLTVT.

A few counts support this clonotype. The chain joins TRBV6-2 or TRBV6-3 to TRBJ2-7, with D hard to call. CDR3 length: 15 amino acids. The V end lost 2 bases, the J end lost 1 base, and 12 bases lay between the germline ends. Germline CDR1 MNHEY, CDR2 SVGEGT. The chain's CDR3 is CASSYLRGASYEQYF. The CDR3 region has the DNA TGTGCCAGCAGTTACCTCCGCGGAGCGTCCTACGAGCAGTACTTC.

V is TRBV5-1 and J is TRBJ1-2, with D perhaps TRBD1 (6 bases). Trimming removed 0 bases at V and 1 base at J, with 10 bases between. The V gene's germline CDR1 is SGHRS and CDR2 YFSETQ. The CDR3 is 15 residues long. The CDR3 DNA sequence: TGCGCCAGCAGCTTGGTCGAGGGGGGTAACTATGGCTACACCTTC. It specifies CASSLVEGGNYGYTF.

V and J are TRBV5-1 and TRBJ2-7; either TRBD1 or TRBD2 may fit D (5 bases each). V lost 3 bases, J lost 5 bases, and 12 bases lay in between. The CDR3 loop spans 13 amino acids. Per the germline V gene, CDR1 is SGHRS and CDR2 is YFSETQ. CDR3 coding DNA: TGCGCCAGCAGCTCCGGGACGGTCAACGAGCAGTACTTC. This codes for CASSSGTVNEQYF.

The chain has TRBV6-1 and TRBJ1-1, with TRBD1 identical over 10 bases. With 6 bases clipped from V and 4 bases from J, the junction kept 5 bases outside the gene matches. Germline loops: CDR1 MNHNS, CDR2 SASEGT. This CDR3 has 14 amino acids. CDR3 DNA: TGTGCCAGCAGGGACAGGGGGGTTGGCACTGAAGCTTTCTTT. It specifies CASRDRGVGTEAFF.

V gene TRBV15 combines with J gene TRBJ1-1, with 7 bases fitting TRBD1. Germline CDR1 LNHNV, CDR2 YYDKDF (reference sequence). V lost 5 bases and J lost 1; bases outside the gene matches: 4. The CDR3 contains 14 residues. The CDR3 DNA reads TGTGCCACCAGCCCCCGACAGGGGAACACTGAAGCTTTCTTT. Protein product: CATSPRQGNTEAFF.